A single sample is the source of the 26 T cell receptor beta chains below, sequenced in a study of regulatory T cells in long-lasting Graves disease. Sample time point: newly diagnosed GD, antithyroid drugs for less than 3 months. With RNA extracted from PBMCs as input, the TCR library was made. Construction of the TCR beta libraries employed iRepertoire HTBI primers in conjunction with Arm-PCR of CDR3 regions. TCRdb reanalysed the multiplex PCR reads using MiXCR and keeps one entry per CDR3 protein. The sample gives 350,000 to 550,000 distinct CDR3 sequences, about 15% of which show up once; approximately 16% is in the top ten. The same sample was also used in a study of T cells in Graves' hyperthyroidism and ophthalmopathy.

The sample here was peripheral blood mononuclear cells (PBMCs), taken at new diagnosis, from a patient treated with antithyroid drugs. The receptors derive from a woman aged 30 to 39 with Graves disease.

This clonotype was seen more than once but under ten times. The V call is TRBV29-1, the J call TRBJ1-2; D gene uncertain. CDR3 length: 14 residues. From germline, CDR1 is SQVTM and CDR2 ANQGSEA. Trimming shortened V by 0 bases and J by 0 bases, and 8 bases separated the two germline ends. CDR3 residues: CSVEEARSNYGYTF. The CDR3 coding sequence is TGCAGCGTTGAAGAGGCCAGATCTAACTATGGCTACACCTTC. The full variable domain, its missing parts supplied by reference TRBV29-1 and TRBJ1-2, is SAVISQKPSRDICQRGTSLTIQCQVDSQVTMMFWYRQQPGQSLTLIATANQGSEATYESGFVIDKFPISRPNLTFSTLTVSNMSPEDSSIYLCSVEEARSNYGYTFGSGTRLTVV.

This clonotype was picked up a small number of times. This rearrangement joins TRBV29-1 to TRBJ2-3, with a weak D call TRBD1 (6 bases). Trimming removed 4 bases at V and 2 bases at J, with 13 bases between. The CDR3 length is 14 residues. From germline, CDR1 is SQVTM and CDR2 ANQGSEA. The CDR3 sequence: CSVVGQGNTDTQYF. CDR3 nucleotides: TGCAGCGTTGTAGGGCAGGGGAACACAGATACGCAGTATTTT.

The rearrangement uses TRBV6-5 and TRBJ2-7; 7 bases agree with TRBD2. V was clipped by 0 bases and J by 4 bases; unmatched bases: 6. The CDR3 has 15 amino acids. CDR1 is MNHEY, CDR2 SVGAGI, per germline. The CDR3, as DNA: TGTGCCAGCAGTTACTCGAGGTGGGAGGGGTACGAGCAGTACTTC. Encoded protein: CASSYSRWEGYEQYF.

This clonotype was counted many times. The chain has TRBV20-1 and TRBJ2-4, with D perhaps TRBD1 (6 bases). Per germline, CDR1 DFQATT and CDR2 SNEGSKA (reference sequence). The V end was cut by 0 bases, the J end by 7 bases, with 19 bases between. There are 16 residues in the CDR3. CDR3 loop: CSARDLFPGEQNIQYF. CDR3 DNA: TGCAGTGCTAGAGACCTTTTTCCAGGGGAGCAGAACATTCAGTACTTC.

The rearrangement uses TRBV9 and TRBJ2-7; 7 bases match TRBD2. Germline loops: CDR1 SGDLS, CDR2 YYNGEE. The J segment lost 6 bases and the V segment lost 1 base, leaving 7 bases of the junction unmatched. This CDR3 region has 14 residues. The CDR3 DNA reads TGTGCCAGCAGCGTAAGCGGGGAATCGGGCGAGCAGTACTTC. Protein: CASSVSGESGEQYF.

This clonotype has a handful of counts. This CDR3 fails to terminate in the conserved phenylalanine or tryptophan, so it likely reflects a read error. The J gene is TRBJ2-7, the V gene TRBV24-1; unclear D gene. The CDR3 contains 16 residues. Between the trimmed V and J ends, which lost 7 bases and 1 base, there was a span of 19 bases. Germline CDR1 and CDR2: KGHDR and SFDVKD. CDR3 sequence (DNA): TGTGCCACCAGCGCAACAGCATTGAAACCTTCCTACGAGCAGTACCTC. Amino acids: CATSATALKPSYEQYL.

The chain joins TRBV9 to TRBJ2-1; 9 nucleotides align to TRBD2. Trimming cost V 10 bases and J 6 bases; bases outside gene matches: 8. CDR3 length equals 13 residues. CDR1 SGDLS and CDR2 YYNGEE come from the germline V gene. The CDR3 DNA sequence: TGTGCCGGCCCGCTAGCGGGATCCAATGAGCAGTTCTTC. It yields the protein CAGPLAGSNEQFF.

This clonotype was recorded at least ten times. The rearrangement uses TRBV20-1 and TRBJ2-1; no firm D call. This CDR3 is built from 11 residues. The germline CDR1 and CDR2 sequences are DFQATT and SNEGSKA (reference sequence). V was pared by 6 bases and J by 4 bases, with 7 bases between. CDR3 in DNA: TGCAGTGCCGCGATATACAATGAGCAGTTCTTC. Translation: CSAAIYNEQFF.

This clonotype has a handful of counts. J is TRBJ2-1 and V is TRBV24-1, with 9 nucleotides matching TRBD2. The germline CDR1 and CDR2 sequences are KGHDR and SFDVKD. The CDR3 extends over 16 amino acids. The J segment lost 5 bases and the V segment lost 1 base, leaving 5 bases of the junction unmatched. The CDR3 region has the DNA TGTGCCACCAGTGATTTCTGGGGACTAGCCAACAATGAGCAGTTCTTC. The encoded protein is CATSDFWGLANNEQFF.

This clonotype appeared many times. This chain connects TRBV13 to TRBJ1-1; tentatively, D is TRBD1 (5 bases). CDR1 is PRHDT and CDR2 is FYEKMQ in the germline V gene (reference sequence). The V end was cut by 2 bases, the J end by 7 bases, with 17 bases between. The CDR3 is made up of 15 amino acids. CDR3 bases: TGTGCCAGCAGCTTATTTTCCCAGGGACGGGGTGAAGCTTTCTTT. Translating it yields CASSLFSQGRGEAFF.

Ten or more counts support this clonotype. The chain recombines TRBV6-2 or TRBV6-3 with TRBJ2-7; D is ambiguous. Looked up from germline, CDR1 is MNHEY and CDR2 is SVGEGT. CDR3 size: 15 residues. V was pared by 2 bases and J by 5 bases, with 16 bases between. The CDR3: CASSYDRAVWDEQYF. The DNA of the CDR3 is TGTGCCAGCAGTTACGATCGGGCAGTATGGGACGAGCAGTACTTC.

V usage is TRBV6-1 and J usage is TRBJ2-5; D not certain. Germline values: CDR1 MNHNS, CDR2 SASEGT. The CDR3 is 16 amino acids. V was clipped by 6 bases and J by 7 bases, with 24 bases between them. CDR3 coding DNA: TGTGCCAGCAGGAATCGGAGCACCCTGACTTCGGGGACCCAGTACTTC. Amino acid sequence: CASRNRSTLTSGTQYF.

The chain recombines TRBV12-3 or TRBV12-4 with TRBJ2-3; TRBD2 matches 8 bases. The V segment lost 4 bases and the J segment 1 base; nucleotides outside the gene matches: 7. CDR3 length equals 16 residues. As DNA, the CDR3 is TGTGCCAGCAGTTCTGGAGCGGGAGTTGGCACAGATACGCAGTATTTT. Its protein is CASSSGAGVGTDTQYF.

In its sample, this clonotype was seen many times. The V and J genes are TRBV29-1 and TRBJ2-1; D is possibly TRBD2 (7 bases). Germline V lookup: CDR1 SQVTM, CDR2 ANQGSEA. Deletions cut 8 bases from V and 4 bases from J, with 15 bases between. The CDR3 has 13 amino acids. CDR3 protein: CSSEGGAYNEQFF. CDR3 nucleotides: TGCAGCTCAGAGGGGGGGGCATACAATGAGCAGTTCTTC.

This clonotype was seen many times. DNA for the CDR3: TGTGCCAGCAGCTTAGGAAGTCGCGTTGGGACAGGGGTCGAGCAGTACTTC. Protein sequence: CASSLGSRVGTGVEQYF. This chain uses TRBV7-2 with TRBJ2-7, with TRBD1 matching over 10 bases. The CDR3 consists of 17 residues. Germline CDR1 reads SGHTA; CDR2 reads FQGNSA. The trim removed 1 base at V and 6 bases at J, leaving 12 bases unmatched.

This clonotype has a count of ten or more. V is TRBV27 and J is TRBJ1-2, with 10 nucleotides matching TRBD1. From germline, CDR1 is MNHEY and CDR2 SMNVEV (reference sequence). This CDR3 is 14 amino acids long. J lost 6 bases, V lost 6 bases, and 7 bases had no gene match. CDR3 nucleotide sequence: TGTGCCAGCAGGCCATCGGGACAGGGGAATGGCTACACCTTC. Translation: CASRPSGQGNGYTF.

This clonotype has ten or more counts. V is TRBV30 and J is TRBJ1-6, with 8 positions matching TRBD1. V dropped 2 bases and J dropped 5; count of bases not matched to a gene: 5. Germline lookup yields CDR1 GTSNPN and CDR2 SVGIG (reference sequence). This CDR3 has 15 amino acids. The DNA of the CDR3 is TGTGCCTGGAGTATCAGGGGGCTCAATAATTCACCCCTCCACTTT. Translated: CAWSIRGLNNSPLHF.

The table lists this clonotype with many counts. The chain couples TRBV3-1 to TRBJ2-7, with D possibly being TRBD1 (5 bases). CDR3 length: 13 residues. With 1 base removed from V and 3 bases from J, the gap between germline ends came to 7 bases. Germline CDR1 is LGHDT and CDR2 is YNNKEL (reference sequence). CDR3 sequence (DNA): TGTGCCAGCAGCCAAGGACAGTTCTACGAGCAGTACTTC. It specifies CASSQGQFYEQYF.

This clonotype appeared a few times. The chain joins TRBV20-1 to TRBJ1-1, with a possible D match to TRBD1 (5 bases). With 2 bases removed from V and 1 base from J, the gap between germline ends came to 14 bases. The germline CDR1 and CDR2 sequences are DFQATT and SNEGSKA (reference sequence). This CDR3 region has 15 residues. In nucleotides, the CDR3 is TGCAGTGCTAGACCCCCCGGGACGGGGAACACTGAAGCTTTCTTT. Its translation is CSARPPGTGNTEAFF.

This clonotype was found a few times. The chain combines TRBV29-1 with TRBJ1-1; 8 bases are a match to TRBD1. Germline assignment: CDR1 SQVTM and CDR2 ANQGSEA. Trimming cost V 8 bases and J 8 bases; bases outside gene matches: 16. This CDR3 spans 14 amino acids. Written as DNA, the CDR3 is TGCAGCATAAGCAAGACAACACAGGGGGGAGAAGCTTTCTTT. Translation gives CSISKTTQGGEAFF. The complete variable domain, with remaining parts taken from reference TRBV29-1 and TRBJ1-1, reads SAVISQKPSRDICQRGTSLTIQCQVDSQVTMMFWYRQQPGQSLTLIATANQGSEATYESGFVIDKFPISRPNLTFSTLTVSNMSPEDSSIYLCSISKTTQGGEAFFGQGTRLTVV.

This clonotype has at least ten counts. The rearrangement joins TRBV12-3 or TRBV12-4 to TRBJ1-2, with D maybe TRBD1 (5 bases). Trimming pared 10 bases from V and 0 bases from J, leaving 18 bases between. This CDR3 comprises 15 residues. CDR3 sequence reads: CATRQFGEANYGYTF. CDR3 coding DNA: TGTGCCACCAGACAGTTCGGGGAAGCTAACTATGGCTACACCTTC.

V usage is TRBV29-1 and J usage is TRBJ2-1; 13 nucleotides agree with TRBD2. The junction had 10 bases not matched to a gene; V was cut back by 7 bases and J by 4 bases. From germline, CDR1 is SQVTM and CDR2 ANQGSEA. CDR3 length equals 16 residues. The CDR3 loop reads CSARGTSGAGYNEQFF. CDR3 sequence (DNA): TGCAGCGCCCGGGGGACTAGCGGGGCGGGATACAATGAGCAGTTCTTC.

The rearrangement links TRBV28 to TRBJ2-2, with unresolved D. Germline V gene sequence: CDR1 MDHEN, CDR2 SYDVKM. The CDR3 is 14 amino acids. Trimming pared 4 bases from V and 0 bases from J, leaving 6 bases between. The CDR3 DNA is TGTGCCAGCAGTTCCATCCCGAACACCGGGGAGCTGTTTTTT. This codes for CASSSIPNTGELFF.

This clonotype was detected ten times or more. This rearrangement joins TRBV30 to TRBJ1-1; the D gene is possibly TRBD1 (5 bases). From germline, CDR1 is GTSNPN and CDR2 SVGIG (reference sequence). The CDR3 is 15 residues long. V was shortened by 0 bases and J by 6 bases, with 17 bases between the two germline ends. This CDR3 is CAWSVHIGGWAEAFF. CDR3 nucleotides: TGTGCCTGGAGTGTCCACATTGGGGGGTGGGCTGAAGCTTTCTTT.

The CDR3 nucleotides are TGTGCCAGCAGTTTCCCAAGACAGGGAAGTGAATCACCCCTCCACTTT. Its protein is CASSFPRQGSESPLHF. V is TRBV6-9 and J is TRBJ1-6; 7 bases map to TRBD1. CDR3 length: 16 amino acids. V was pared by 4 bases and J by 10 bases, with 13 bases of the junction left unmatched. Germline CDR1 and CDR2: MNHGY and SVAAGI.

This clonotype was seen only a few times. The chain is built from TRBV5-1 and TRBJ2-7, with 13 positions matching TRBD2. Germline V gene data show CDR1 as SGHRS and CDR2 as YFSETQ. The J segment lost 6 bases and the V segment lost 2 bases, leaving 5 bases of the junction unmatched. The CDR3 length is 15 residues. CDR3 nucleotide sequence: TGCGCCAGCAGCTTTGGACTAGCGGGAGCAGGCGAGCAGTACTTC. It translates to CASSFGLAGAGEQYF.